The following is a TCR beta chain sequence with its context. This entry is derived from a study of Ad26.COV2.S vaccination and SARS-CoV-2 variants. Treatment given: about 20 received Ad26.COV2.S at low or high dose, single or two shots; about 5 received placebo; per-sample allocation not given. Collection of the samples took place on day 63 after the first injection of vaccine or placebo. Sequencing was performed with immunoSEQ multiplex PCR; in TCRdb, only in-frame clones are kept and a portion is missing. This table has 300,000 to 400,000 clones, roughly 90% appearing once. The source was peripheral blood, collected in a trial of Ad26.COV2.S vaccine versus placebo. This sequence originates from a person between 18 and 59 years old who received the Ad26.COV2.S COVID-19 vaccine or a placebo.

CDR3 sequence: CASSQEESGIGRDTEAFF. Written as DNA, the CDR3 is TGCGCCAGCAGCCAAGAGGAGTCGGGGATTGGGAGAGACACTGAAGCTTTCTTT. The V call is TRBV4-3, the J call TRBJ1-1; D gene ambiguous. Trimming removed 0 bases at V and 3 bases at J, with 20 bases between. Germline V CDR1 and CDR2: LGHNA, YSLEER. CDR3 length: 18 amino acids.